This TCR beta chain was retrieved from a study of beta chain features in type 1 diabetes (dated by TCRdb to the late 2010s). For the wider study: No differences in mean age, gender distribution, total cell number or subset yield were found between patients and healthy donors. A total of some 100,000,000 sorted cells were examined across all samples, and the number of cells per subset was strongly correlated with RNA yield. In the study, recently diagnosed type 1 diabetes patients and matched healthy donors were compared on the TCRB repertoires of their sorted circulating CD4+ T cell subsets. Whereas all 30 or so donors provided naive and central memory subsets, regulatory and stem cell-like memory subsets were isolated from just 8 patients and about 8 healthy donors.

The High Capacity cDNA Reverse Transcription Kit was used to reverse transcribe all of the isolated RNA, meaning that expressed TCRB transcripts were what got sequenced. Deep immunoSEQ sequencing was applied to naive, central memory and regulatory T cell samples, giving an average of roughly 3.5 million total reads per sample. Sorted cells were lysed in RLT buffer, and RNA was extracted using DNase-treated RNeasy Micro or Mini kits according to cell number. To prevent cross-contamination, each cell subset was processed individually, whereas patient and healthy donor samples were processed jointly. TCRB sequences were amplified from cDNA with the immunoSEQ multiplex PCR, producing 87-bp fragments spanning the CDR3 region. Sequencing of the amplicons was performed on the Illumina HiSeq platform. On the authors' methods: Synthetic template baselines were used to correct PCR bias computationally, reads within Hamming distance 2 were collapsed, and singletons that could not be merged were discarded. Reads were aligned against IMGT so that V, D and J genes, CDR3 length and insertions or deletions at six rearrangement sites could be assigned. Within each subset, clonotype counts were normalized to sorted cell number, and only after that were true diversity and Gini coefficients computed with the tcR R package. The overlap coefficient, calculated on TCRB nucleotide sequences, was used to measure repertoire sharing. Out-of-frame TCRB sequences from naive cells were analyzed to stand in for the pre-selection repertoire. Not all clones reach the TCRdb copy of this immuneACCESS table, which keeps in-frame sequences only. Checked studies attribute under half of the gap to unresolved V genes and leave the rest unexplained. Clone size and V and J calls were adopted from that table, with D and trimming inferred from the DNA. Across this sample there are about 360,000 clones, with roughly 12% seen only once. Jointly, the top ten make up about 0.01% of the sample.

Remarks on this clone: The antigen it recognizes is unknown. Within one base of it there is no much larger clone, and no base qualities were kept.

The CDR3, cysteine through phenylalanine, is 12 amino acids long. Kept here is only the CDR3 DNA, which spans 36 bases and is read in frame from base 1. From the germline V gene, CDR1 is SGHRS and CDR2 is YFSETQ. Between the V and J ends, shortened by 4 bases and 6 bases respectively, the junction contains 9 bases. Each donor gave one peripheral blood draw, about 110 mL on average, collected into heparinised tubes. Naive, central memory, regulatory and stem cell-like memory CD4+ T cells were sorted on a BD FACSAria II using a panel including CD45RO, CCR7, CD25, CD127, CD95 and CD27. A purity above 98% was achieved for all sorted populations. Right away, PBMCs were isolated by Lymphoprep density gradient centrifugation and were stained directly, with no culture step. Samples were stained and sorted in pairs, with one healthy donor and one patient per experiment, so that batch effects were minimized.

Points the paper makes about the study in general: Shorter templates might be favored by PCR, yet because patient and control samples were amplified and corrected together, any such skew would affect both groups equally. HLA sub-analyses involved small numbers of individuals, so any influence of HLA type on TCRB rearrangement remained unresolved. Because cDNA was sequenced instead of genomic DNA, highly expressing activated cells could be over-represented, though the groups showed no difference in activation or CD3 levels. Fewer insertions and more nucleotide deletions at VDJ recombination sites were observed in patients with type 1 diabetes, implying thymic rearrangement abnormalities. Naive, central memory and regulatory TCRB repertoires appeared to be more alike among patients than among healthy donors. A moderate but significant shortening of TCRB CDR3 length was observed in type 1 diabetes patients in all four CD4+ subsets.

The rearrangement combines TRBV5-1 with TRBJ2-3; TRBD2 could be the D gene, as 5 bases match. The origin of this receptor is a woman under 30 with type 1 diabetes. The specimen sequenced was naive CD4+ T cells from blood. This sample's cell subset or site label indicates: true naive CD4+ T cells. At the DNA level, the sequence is TGCGCCAGCAGCGACGGGGTGGATACGCAGTATTTT. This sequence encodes CASSDGVDTQYF.